A single T cell receptor (beta chain) is shown here with its context. These data come from a study of blood T cell repertoires in COVID-19. About the study: Acute and convalescent COVID-19 specimens originated in the United States, Italy and Spain. T cells, B-cell-depleted T cells, or PBMCs provided the cDNA or gDNA that served as material.

It was during active infection that Seattle patients were enrolled and then longitudinally followed. Original processing methods: Estimates of nucleated cell counts were drawn from the amplification of reference gene primers. Measured with immunoSEQ multiplex PCR; TCRdb has only the in-frame clones, and not every one. For V, J and clone size, that table is used; D and trimming come from the DNA. The sample lists 200,000 to 250,000 clones, more than 70% seen once, with about 6.7% in the top ten. V lost 4 bases and J 1 base, leaving 13 bases between the germline ends. This CDR3 is built from 15 residues. Looked up from germline, CDR1 is MDHEN and CDR2 is SYDVKM.

The clonotype comes from a woman in her twenties or thirties with COVID-19, enrolled during active disease. The sample taken for sequencing was peripheral blood. V and J are TRBV28 and TRBJ1-1; weak D call: TRBD1 (5 bases). The CDR3 DNA sequence: TGTGCCAGCAGTTCCTTGACAGACTGGAACACTGAAGCTTTCTTT. This gives the protein CASSSLTDWNTEAFF.